This TCR beta chain emerged from a study of CD8+ T cells in alopecia areata. Treatment defined: oral pan-JAK inhibitor, 5-10 mg twice daily. Cell sorting was applied to PBMCs, and CD4+ and CD8+ T cells were collected. Germline CDR1 and CDR2: MNHEY and SMNVEV (reference sequence). V gave up 3 bases and J gave up 5 bases, with 8 bases separating them. CDR3 size: 13 residues. After isolation, RNA underwent reverse transcription to generate cDNA as the sequencing template. Method: immunoSEQ multiplex PCR; TCRdb's copy keeps in-frame clones and lacks some. The table shows some 96,000 clones, with roughly 64% occurring only once.

The receptor was derived from a human donor with alopecia areata. The specimen comprised CD8+ T cells sorted from blood, sampled at week 4, from a patient treated with tofacitinib. The chain combines TRBV27 with TRBJ1-5, with D uncertain. The CDR3 DNA is TGTGCCAGCAGTTTCGGTTGGGATCAGCCCCAGCATTTT. Its translation: CASSFGWDQPQHF.